The rows below give T cell receptor beta chains drawn from one sample of a study of blood T cell repertoires in COVID-19. The data were produced by immunoSEQ multiplex PCR, yet TCRdb's version contains in-frame clones alone and is incomplete. The table has over 150,000 clones, over 65% seen once. What was sequenced was peripheral blood. The receptor set was obtained from a man of 80 years or more with acute or convalescent COVID-19. CDR3s include the opening cysteine and the closing phenylalanine or tryptophan. Each record gives: V gene, J gene, CDR3 length, clone size, D gene, CDR3 DNA, CDR3 protein. A D gene is named only where the DNA matches it firmly. Size is stated for part of the rows, as once, few or many counts, or as a class when the clone is expanded.

V: TRBV6-2/TRBV6-3; J: TRBJ1-5; length: 15; size: -; D: -; DNA: TGTGCCAGCAGTTACTCCGGGGCGGGGGATCAGCCCCAGCATTTT; CDR3: CASSYSGAGDQPQHF
V: TRBV7-2; J: TRBJ2-7; length: 15; size: few; D: -; DNA: TGTGCCAGCAGCTTAAATGGTCAGGCTGATTACGAGCAGTACTTC; CDR3: CASSLNGQADYEQYF
V: TRBV5-1; J: TRBJ2-2; length: 14; size: -; D: TRBD1; DNA: TGCGCCAGCAGCCCGGGACAGCTTGCCGGGGAGCTGTTTTTT; CDR3: CASSPGQLAGELFF
V: TRBV19; J: TRBJ2-2; length: 15; size: -; D: -; DNA: TGTGCCAGTAGTGTCCTACAGGGAGACACCGGGGAGCTGTTTTTT; CDR3: CASSVLQGDTGELFF
V: TRBV6-5; J: TRBJ1-6; length: 14; size: -; D: -; DNA: TGTGCCAGCAGACCCGGGGTCCGTAATTCACCCCTCCACTTT; CDR3: CASRPGVRNSPLHF
V: TRBV5-6; J: TRBJ1-2; length: 13; size: -; D: -; DNA: TGTGCCAGCAGCTTGGGGGCTACTTATGGCTACACCTTC; CDR3: CASSLGATYGYTF
V: TRBV19; J: TRBJ2-7; length: 13; size: few; D: -; DNA: TGCCCAATACGTTCTAGCTACTCCTACGAGCAGTACTTC; CDR3: CPIRSSYSYEQYF
V: TRBV5-4; J: TRBJ2-1; length: 15; size: -; D: -; DNA: TGTGCCAGCAGCCCCGGACATTCCTCCTACAATGAGCAGTTCTTC; CDR3: CASSPGHSSYNEQFF
V: TRBV4-1; J: TRBJ2-7; length: 13; size: -; D: -; DNA: TGCGCCAGCAGCCAACTAGCAACTTACGAGCAGTACTTC; CDR3: CASSQLATYEQYF
V: TRBV9; J: TRBJ2-5; length: 17; size: few; D: -; DNA: TGTGCCAGCAGGTCAGGGGCGGGCGGAGGTGGAAAAGAGACCCAGTACTTC; CDR3: CASRSGAGGGGKETQYF
V: TRBV10-1; J: TRBJ2-3; length: 16; size: -; D: TRBD2; DNA: TGCGCCAGCAGTGAGTCTAGCGGGGGGGCTTTCGATACGCAGTATTTT; CDR3: CASSESSGGAFDTQYF
V: TRBV11-3; J: TRBJ1-5; length: 13; size: few; D: -; DNA: TGTGCCAGCAGCCGGGGGAAGGATCAGCCCCAGCATTTT; CDR3: CASSRGKDQPQHF
V: TRBV15; J: TRBJ2-3; length: 16; size: -; D: TRBD2; DNA: TGTGCCACCAGCAGAGCGACTAGCGGGGACACAGATACGCAGTATTTT; CDR3: CATSRATSGDTDTQYF
V: TRBV7-9; J: TRBJ1-6; length: 15; size: -; D: -; DNA: TGTGCCAGCAGCCCGAACCGGGCGGGAAATTCACCCCTCCACTTT; CDR3: CASSPNRAGNSPLHF
V: TRBV19; J: TRBJ2-1; length: 14; size: -; D: TRBD2; DNA: TGTGCCAGCTCAGGGACTAGCTGGGACAATGAGCAGTTCTTC; CDR3: CASSGTSWDNEQFF
V: TRBV7-8; J: TRBJ1-4; length: 15; size: -; D: -; DNA: TGTGCCAGCAGCTTAAAGGCCTCCGGGGGGGGAAAACTGTTTTTT; CDR3: CASSLKASGGGKLFF
V: TRBV5-1; J: TRBJ2-3; length: 14; size: -; D: -; DNA: TGCGCCAGCAGCTTACAAAGTAGTGACTTGAAAGTGTATTTT; CDR3: CASSLQSSDLKVYF
V: TRBV18; J: TRBJ2-2; length: 15; size: -; D: -; DNA: TGTGCCAGCTCACCAATCAGGCAGAACACCGGGGAGCTGTTTTTT; CDR3: CASSPIRQNTGELFF
V: TRBV28; J: TRBJ1-3; length: 15; size: -; D: -; DNA: TGTGCCAGCAAACTAGGGGGGGCGGGAGGAAACACCATATATTTT; CDR3: CASKLGGAGGNTIYF
V: TRBV29-1; J: TRBJ2-3; length: 13; size: -; D: -; DNA: TGCAGCGGCAGGGGTATCAGCACAGATACGCAGTATTTT; CDR3: CSGRGISTDTQYF
V: TRBV29-1; J: TRBJ1-1; length: 12; size: few; D: -; DNA: TGCAGCGTTACAGAGATGAACACTGAAGCTTTCTTT; CDR3: CSVTEMNTEAFF
V: TRBV5-6; J: TRBJ1-1; length: 13; size: -; D: -; DNA: TGTGCCAGCAGCCCGGGGGTGGTAACTGAAGCTTTCTTT; CDR3: CASSPGVVTEAFF
V: TRBV11-3; J: TRBJ1-6; length: 12; size: -; D: -; DNA: TGTGCCAGCAGCCCCGGGGATTCACCCCTCCACTTT; CDR3: CASSPGDSPLHF
V: TRBV11-2; J: TRBJ2-3; length: 13; size: -; D: -; DNA: TGTGCCAGCAGCTTAGTTACCGGAGATACGCAGTATTTT; CDR3: CASSLVTGDTQYF
V: TRBV28; J: TRBJ2-1; length: 15; size: -; D: -; DNA: TGTGCCAGCAGTTTGTCCCCAAGAGCTTCCAATGAGCAGTTCTTC; CDR3: CASSLSPRASNEQFF
V: TRBV6-5; J: TRBJ1-6; length: 15; size: -; D: TRBD1; DNA: TGTGCCAGCAGGCCCCGGGACAGCAATAATTCACCCCTCCACTTT; CDR3: CASRPRDSNNSPLHF
V: TRBV28; J: TRBJ2-3; length: 12; size: once; D: -; DNA: TGTGCCAGCAGTCCCCCGACAGATACGCAGTATTTT; CDR3: CASSPPTDTQYF
V: TRBV29-1; J: TRBJ2-5; length: 12; size: -; D: -; DNA: TGCAGCGCCTCGGGATCGCAAGAGACCCAGTACTTC; CDR3: CSASGSQETQYF
V: TRBV15; J: TRBJ2-7; length: 14; size: -; D: TRBD1; DNA: TGTGCCACCAGCAAGGGACAGGCCCCCTACGAGCAGTACTTC; CDR3: CATSKGQAPYEQYF
V: TRBV18; J: TRBJ2-1; length: 15; size: -; D: -; DNA: TGTGCCAGCTCACCACTAGCGGTGACTTACAATGAGCAGTTCTTC; CDR3: CASSPLAVTYNEQFF
V: TRBV18; J: TRBJ2-1; length: 13; size: -; D: TRBD1; DNA: TGTGCCAGCCGCCTGGGACAGAACAATGAGCAGTTCTTC; CDR3: CASRLGQNNEQFF
V: TRBV9; J: TRBJ2-3; length: 15; size: few; D: -; DNA: TGTGCCAGCAGCGTCAGCATACTAAACACAGATACGCAGTATTTT; CDR3: CASSVSILNTDTQYF
V: TRBV4-1; J: TRBJ1-2; length: 16; size: -; D: TRBD1; DNA: TGCGCCAGCAGCCAAGCGCCATACAGGGGGCAACATGGCTACACCTTC; CDR3: CASSQAPYRGQHGYTF
V: TRBV5-1; J: TRBJ2-3; length: 15; size: few; D: -; DNA: TGCGCCAGCAGCTTGGCCCGAGGTAGAACAGATACGCAGTATTTT; CDR3: CASSLARGRTDTQYF
V: TRBV7-2; J: TRBJ1-2; length: 14; size: once; D: TRBD1; DNA: TGTGCCAGCAGCTCGGACAGGGAGAAGAATGGCTACACCTTC; CDR3: CASSSDREKNGYTF
V: TRBV5-1; J: TRBJ1-1; length: 13; size: -; D: -; DNA: TGCGCCAGCAGCTTGGAGGGGCACACTGAAGCTTTCTTT; CDR3: CASSLEGHTEAFF
V: TRBV5-1; J: TRBJ1-2; length: 11; size: once; D: -; DNA: TGCGCCAGCGGTTTAACATATGGCTACACCTTC; CDR3: CASGLTYGYTF
V: TRBV2; J: TRBJ1-1; length: 14; size: once; D: -; DNA: TGTGCCAGCAGTGAACAGGGAGGGGGAACTGAAGCTTTCTTT; CDR3: CASSEQGGGTEAFF